This TCR beta chain was captured by sequencing in a study of somatic mutations in cytotoxic T cells in rheumatoid arthritis. Study in general: It was right after diagnosis, before any treatment, that patient blood (nearly 31 ml EDTA) was drawn.

Original processing notes: Patient CD8+ clones bigger than 1% seldom lined up with published virus-specific TCRB sequences. Sequencing was performed with immunoSEQ multiplex PCR; in TCRdb, only in-frame clones are kept and a portion is missing. That table furnishes V, J and clone size, whereas the DNA furnished D and trimming. The profile shows around 15,000 clones, over 80% of them singletons. Points from the study as a whole: Any difference in CD8+ T-cell clonality between patients who had rheumatoid arthritis and healthy controls who were age-matched was not statistically significant. No antigen targets were known for the expanded CD8+ clones.

Note on this clone: Its target is not known.

The sequence came from an adult with rheumatoid arthritis. Sequencing was performed on CD8+ T cells sorted from blood.

CDR3 region: CASSFSSLTDTQYF. CDR3 in DNA: TGTGCCAGCAGCTTCTCGTCCCTCACAGATACGCAGTATTTT. V usage is TRBV7-9 and J usage is TRBJ2-3; D not certain. The CDR3 runs to 14 residues. V was pared by 3 bases and J by 2 bases, with 9 bases between. Germline loops: CDR1 SEHNR, CDR2 FQNEAQ (reference sequence).